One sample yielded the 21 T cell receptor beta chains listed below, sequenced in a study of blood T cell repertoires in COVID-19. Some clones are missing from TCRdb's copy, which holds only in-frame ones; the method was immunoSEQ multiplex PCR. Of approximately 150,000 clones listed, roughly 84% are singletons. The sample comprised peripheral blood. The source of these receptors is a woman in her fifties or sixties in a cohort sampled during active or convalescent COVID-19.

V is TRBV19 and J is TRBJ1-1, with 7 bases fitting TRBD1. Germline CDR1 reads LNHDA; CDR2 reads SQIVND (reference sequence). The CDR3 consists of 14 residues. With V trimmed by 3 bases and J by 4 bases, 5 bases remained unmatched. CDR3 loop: CASSIGNRGTEAFF. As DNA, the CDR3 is TGTGCCAGTAGTATTGGAAACAGGGGCACTGAAGCTTTCTTT.

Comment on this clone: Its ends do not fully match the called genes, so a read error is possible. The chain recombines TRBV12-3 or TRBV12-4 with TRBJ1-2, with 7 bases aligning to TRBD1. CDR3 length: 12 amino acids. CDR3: CASSLVDRDHYF. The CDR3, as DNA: TGTGCCAGCAGTTTAGTTGACAGGGACCACTATTTC.

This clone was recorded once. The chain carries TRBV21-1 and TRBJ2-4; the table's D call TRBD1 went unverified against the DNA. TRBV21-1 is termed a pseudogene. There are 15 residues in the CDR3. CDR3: CASSRPGQEKNIQYF. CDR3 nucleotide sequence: TGTGCCAGCAGCAGACCAGGACAGGAGAAAAACATTCAGTACTTC.

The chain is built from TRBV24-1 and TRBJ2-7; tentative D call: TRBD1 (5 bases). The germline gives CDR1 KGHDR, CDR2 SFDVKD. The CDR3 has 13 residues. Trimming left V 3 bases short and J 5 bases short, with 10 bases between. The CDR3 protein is CATSDGRGHEQYF. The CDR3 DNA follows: TGTGCCACCAGTGATGGAAGGGGCCACGAGCAGTACTTC.

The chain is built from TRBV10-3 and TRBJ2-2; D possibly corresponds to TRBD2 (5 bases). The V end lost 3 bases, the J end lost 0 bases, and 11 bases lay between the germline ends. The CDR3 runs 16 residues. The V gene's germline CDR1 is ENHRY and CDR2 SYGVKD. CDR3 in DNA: TGTGCCATCAGTGAATCGCGGGCTACGAACACCGGGGAGCTGTTTTTT. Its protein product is CAISESRATNTGELFF.

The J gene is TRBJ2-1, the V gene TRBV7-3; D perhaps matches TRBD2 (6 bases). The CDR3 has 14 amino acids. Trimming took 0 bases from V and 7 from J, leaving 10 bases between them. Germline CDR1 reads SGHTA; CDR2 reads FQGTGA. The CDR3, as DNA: TGTGCCAGCAGCTTAACTAGCGGTGTTAATGAGCAGTTCTTC. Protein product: CASSLTSGVNEQFF.

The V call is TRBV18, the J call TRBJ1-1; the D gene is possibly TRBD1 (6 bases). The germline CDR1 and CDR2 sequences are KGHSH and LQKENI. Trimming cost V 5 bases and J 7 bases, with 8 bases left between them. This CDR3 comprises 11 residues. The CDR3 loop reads CASSLDSEAFF. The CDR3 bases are TGTGCCAGCTCATTGGACAGTGAAGCTTTCTTT.

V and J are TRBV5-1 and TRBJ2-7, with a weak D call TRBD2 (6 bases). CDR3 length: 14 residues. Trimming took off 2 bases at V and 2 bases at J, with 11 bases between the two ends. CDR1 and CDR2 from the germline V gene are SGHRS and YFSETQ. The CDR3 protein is CASSFSGDPYEQYF. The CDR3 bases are TGCGCCAGCAGCTTTAGCGGAGACCCCTACGAGCAGTACTTC. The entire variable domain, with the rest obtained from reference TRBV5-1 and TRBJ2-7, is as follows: KAGVTQTPRYLIKTRGQQVTLSCSPISGHRSVSWYQQTPGQGLQFLFEYFSETQRNKGNFPGRFSGRQFSNSRSEMNVSTLELGDSALYLCASSFSGDPYEQYFGPGTRLTVT.

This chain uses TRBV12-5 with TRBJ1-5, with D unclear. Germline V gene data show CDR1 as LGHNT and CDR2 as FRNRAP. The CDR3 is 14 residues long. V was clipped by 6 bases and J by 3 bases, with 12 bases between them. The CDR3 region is CASGLTVDNQPQHF. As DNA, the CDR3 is TGTGCTAGTGGCCTGACTGTGGACAATCAGCCCCAGCATTTT.

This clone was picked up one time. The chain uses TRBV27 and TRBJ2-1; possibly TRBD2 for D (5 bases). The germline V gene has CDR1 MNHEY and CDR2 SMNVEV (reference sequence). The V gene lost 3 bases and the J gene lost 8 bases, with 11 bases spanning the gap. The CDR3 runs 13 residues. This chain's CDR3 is CASSFTWRDEQFF. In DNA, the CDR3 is TGTGCCAGCAGTTTTACCTGGCGGGATGAGCAGTTCTTC.

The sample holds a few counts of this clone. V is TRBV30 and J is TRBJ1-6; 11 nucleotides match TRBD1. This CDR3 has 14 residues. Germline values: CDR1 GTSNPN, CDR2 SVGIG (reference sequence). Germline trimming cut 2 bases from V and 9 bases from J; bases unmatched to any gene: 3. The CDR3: CAWSLGQGGSPLHF. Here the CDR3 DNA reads TGTGCCTGGAGTTTGGGACAGGGGGGTTCACCCCTCCACTTT.

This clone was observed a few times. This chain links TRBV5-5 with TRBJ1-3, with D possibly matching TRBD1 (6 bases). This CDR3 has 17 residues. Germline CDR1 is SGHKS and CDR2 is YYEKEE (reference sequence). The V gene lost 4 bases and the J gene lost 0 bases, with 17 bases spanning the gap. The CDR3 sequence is CASSPPGHLLSGNTIYF. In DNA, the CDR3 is TGTGCCAGCAGCCCCCCGGGACATTTACTCTCTGGAAACACCATATATTTT.

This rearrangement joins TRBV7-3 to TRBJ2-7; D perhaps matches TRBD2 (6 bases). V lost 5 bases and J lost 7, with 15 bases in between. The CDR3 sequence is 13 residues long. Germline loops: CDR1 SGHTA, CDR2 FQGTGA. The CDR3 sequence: CASSEGRDSEQYF. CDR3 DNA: TGTGCCAGCAGCGAGGGCCGGGACTCAGAGCAGTACTTC.

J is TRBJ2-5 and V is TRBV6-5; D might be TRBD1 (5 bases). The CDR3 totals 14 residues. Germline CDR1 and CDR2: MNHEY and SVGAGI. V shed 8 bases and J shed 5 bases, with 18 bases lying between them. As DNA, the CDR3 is TGTGCCAGCTCCTCCCAGGGTTTTCTGGAGACCCAGTACTTC. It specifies CASSSQGFLETQYF.

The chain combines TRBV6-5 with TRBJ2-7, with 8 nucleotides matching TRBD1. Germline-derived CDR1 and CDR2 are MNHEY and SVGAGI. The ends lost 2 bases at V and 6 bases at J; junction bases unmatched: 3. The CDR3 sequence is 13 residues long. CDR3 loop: CASSYTTGVEQYF. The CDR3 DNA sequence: TGTGCCAGCAGTTACACGACAGGGGTCGAGCAGTACTTC.

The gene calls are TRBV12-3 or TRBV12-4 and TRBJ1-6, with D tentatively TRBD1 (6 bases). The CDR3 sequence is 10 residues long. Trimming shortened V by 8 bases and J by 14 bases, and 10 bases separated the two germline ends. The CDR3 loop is CASAGATLHF. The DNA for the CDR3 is TGTGCCAGCGCAGGGGCGACCCTCCACTTT.

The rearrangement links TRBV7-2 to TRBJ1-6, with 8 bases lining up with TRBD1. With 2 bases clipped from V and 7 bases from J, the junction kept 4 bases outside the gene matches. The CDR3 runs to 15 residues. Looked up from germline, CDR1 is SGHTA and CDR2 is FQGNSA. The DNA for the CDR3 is TGTGCCAGCAGCTTATTGGGACAGGAAAATTCACCCCTCCACTTT. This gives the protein CASSLLGQENSPLHF.

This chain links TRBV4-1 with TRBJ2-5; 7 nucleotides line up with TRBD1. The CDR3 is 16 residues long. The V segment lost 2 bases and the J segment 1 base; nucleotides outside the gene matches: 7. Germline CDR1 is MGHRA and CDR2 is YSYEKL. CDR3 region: CASSQLKGAIQETQYF. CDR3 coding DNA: TGCGCCAGCAGCCAACTTAAGGGGGCGATCCAAGAGACCCAGTACTTC.

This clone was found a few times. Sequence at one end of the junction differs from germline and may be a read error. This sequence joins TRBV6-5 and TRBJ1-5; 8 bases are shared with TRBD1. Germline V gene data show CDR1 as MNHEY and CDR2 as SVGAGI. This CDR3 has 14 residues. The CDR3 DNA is TGTGCCAGCAGTCCTGGGACAGGTAATCGGCCCCAGCATTTT. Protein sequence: CASSPGTGNRPQHF.

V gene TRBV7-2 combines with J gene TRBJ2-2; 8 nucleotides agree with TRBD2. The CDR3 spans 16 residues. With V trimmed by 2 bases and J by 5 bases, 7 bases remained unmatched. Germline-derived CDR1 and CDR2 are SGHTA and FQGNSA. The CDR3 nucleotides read TGTGCCAGCAGCTTAAGGGCGGGGGGTGGAACCGGGGAGCTGTTTTTT. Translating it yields CASSLRAGGGTGELFF.

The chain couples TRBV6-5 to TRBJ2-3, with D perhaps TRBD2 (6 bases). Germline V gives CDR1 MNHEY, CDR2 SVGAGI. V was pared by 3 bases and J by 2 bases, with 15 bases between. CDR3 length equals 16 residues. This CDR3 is CASSYWGDGDTDTQYF. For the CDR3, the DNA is TGTGCCAGCAGTTATTGGGGGGACGGAGACACAGATACGCAGTATTTT.